The clone carrying this TCR beta chain has ten or more counts. Its cognate antigen is unknown. This CDR3 comprises 17 residues. Trimming removed 6 bases from V and 0 bases from J, with 15 bases in between. Germline V lookup: CDR1 MGHRA, CDR2 YSYEKL. By 5'RACE template switching, TCR cDNA was produced, with a universal primer site and UMIs added in the process. One entry per CDR3 protein results from TCRdb running MiXCR on the 5' RACE reads. The table records 200,000 to 250,000 distinct CDR3 sequences, around 3.1% of them present only once. This sample was taken from a study of T cells after yellow fever vaccination. The study, taken as a whole, reports: FACS-sorted repertoires might harbor abundant contaminating clonotypes from the bulk population. Post-booster repertoires again held most primary-vaccination clones (about 95% CD4, 85% to 90% CD8). Shared CD4/CD8 clonotypes were a small share, likely from convergent recombination.

The source was CD4+ T cells sorted from PBMCs, collected 10 days after the yellow fever booster vaccination. The TCR comes from a man aged 18 to 35 who received the YFV17D yellow fever vaccine. The V gene is TRBV4-1, the J gene TRBJ2-6; TRBD1 or TRBD2 may be the D gene (5 bases each). The CDR3 region is CASRGDGYFSGANVLTF. The CDR3 DNA reads as TGCGCCAGCAGGGGGGACGGCTACTTCTCTGGGGCCAACGTCCTGACTTTC.